A single sample gave rise to the 3 T cell receptor beta chains below, sequenced in a study of CD8 T cells in Susac syndrome. Random-hexamer reverse transcription was applied to roughly 0.5 to 1 ug RNA. TCRdb analysed the immunoSEQ multiplex PCR reads with MiXCR anew, one entry per CDR3 protein. The table lists 230,000 or so distinct CDR3 sequences, 95% of them singletons. Sequenced material: CD4+ T cells from PBMCs. All receptors derive from a human donor with multiple sclerosis.

This clonotype was seen a single time. This chain uses TRBV19 with TRBJ2-1; 7 bases match TRBD2. Germline lookup yields CDR1 LNHDA and CDR2 SQIVND (reference sequence). V was pared by 7 bases and J by 0 bases, with 9 bases of the junction left unmatched. The CDR3 contains 16 residues. CDR3 amino acids: CASTSASGFSYNEQFF. CDR3 nucleotide sequence: TGTGCCAGTACCTCGGCTAGCGGATTCTCCTACAATGAGCAGTTCTTC.

This clonotype was observed a handful of times. This chain uses TRBV2 with TRBJ2-7; 9 bases line up with TRBD1. Germline V gene data show CDR1 as SNHLY and CDR2 as FYNNEI. Germline trimming cut 4 bases from V and 3 bases from J; bases unmatched to any gene: 4. The CDR3 covers 14 residues. The CDR3 here is CASSGGTGNYEQYF. The DNA of the CDR3 is TGTGCCAGCAGTGGTGGGACAGGGAACTACGAGCAGTACTTC.

The rearrangement uses TRBV7-9 and TRBJ2-4; 9 bases are a match to TRBD1. Germline V gives CDR1 SEHNR, CDR2 FQNEAQ (reference sequence). J was trimmed by 3 bases and V by 6 bases; bases with no gene match: 12. The CDR3 has 17 amino acids. The CDR3: CASRPTLRDRVKNIQYF. In DNA form, the CDR3 reads TGTGCCAGCAGACCGACCCTTCGGGACAGGGTCAAAAACATTCAGTACTTC.